This T cell receptor (beta chain) appears in the sequencing data of a study of neurological immune-mediated disorders. This clonotype was observed many times. Its target is not known. cDNA was made by 5'RACE with 10-nucleotide random UMIs. TCRdb recomputed calls from the 5' RACE reads with MiXCR, one row per CDR3 protein. The repertoire consists of roughly 62,000 distinct CDR3 sequences, with more than 4% occurring once and the leading ten covering 3% to 4%. Regarding the study as a whole: Any association between clinical or MRI features and the multiple sclerosis repertoire cluster was absent. Across subjects, expanded clones had no CDR3 amino acid sequences in common, pointing to private repertoires in all groups.

Unsorted libraries were prepared from 2 million PBMCs held at -80 C. The V end lost 6 bases, the J end lost 4 bases, and 10 bases lay between the germline ends. The CDR3 sequence is 13 residues long. Germline CDR1 KGHSH, CDR2 LQKENI. The chain uses TRBV18 and TRBJ1-5; D is possibly TRBD1 (6 bases). The source of this sequence is a woman aged 45-59 years with multiple sclerosis. The sequencing input was PBMCs. CDR3 sequence: CASSSGTNQPQHF. CDR3 in DNA: TGTGCCAGCTCCTCCGGGACAAATCAGCCCCAGCATTTT. Complete variable domain (other parts from reference TRBV18 and TRBJ1-5): NAGVMQNPRHLVRRRGQEARLRCSPMKGHSHVYWYRQLPEEGLKFMVYLQKENIIDESGMPKERFSAEFPKEGPSILRIQQVVRGDSAAYFCASSSGTNQPQHFGDGTRLSIL.